These 32 T cell receptor beta chains came from one sample sequenced in a study of blood T cell repertoires in COVID-19. Using immunoSEQ multiplex PCR, the repertoire was profiled, and TCRdb retains in-frame clones only, with some absent. The data hold fewer than 300,000 clones, with approximately 83% observed a single time. The material sequenced was peripheral blood. Receptors originate from a human donor in a cohort sampled during active COVID-19.

CDR3 sequence (DNA): TGTGCCAGCAGCCCACAGCGGACTATAAGCTCCTACAATGAGCAGTTCTTC. Translated, it gives CASSPQRTISSYNEQFF. The chain joins TRBV3-1 (or the pseudogene TRBV3-2) to TRBJ2-1, with a tentative D call TRBD2 (6 bases). The V and J ends lost 4 bases and 0 bases respectively, with 16 bases between them. The CDR3 covers 17 residues. In germline, CDR1 is LGHDT, CDR2 YNNKEL (reference sequence).

V gene TRBV4-2 combines with J gene TRBJ1-1; D uncertain. The CDR3 length is 14 residues. Trimming removed 0 bases at V and 6 bases at J, with 11 bases between. Germline CDR1 LGHNA, CDR2 YNFKEQ. The CDR3 sequence: CASSQERVAPEAFF. The DNA for the CDR3 is TGTGCCAGCAGCCAAGAAAGAGTTGCGCCTGAAGCTTTCTTT.

The chain employs TRBV5-1 and TRBJ2-5; 9 bases are a match to TRBD2. The V segment lost 5 bases and the J segment 5 bases; nucleotides outside the gene matches: 10. The germline gives CDR1 SGHRS, CDR2 YFSETQ. This CDR3 has 15 residues. The DNA for the CDR3 is TGCGCCAGCAGAATGAGTAGCGGGGGAGGCGAGACCCAGTACTTC. This sequence encodes CASRMSSGGGETQYF. Full variable domain (remainder filled in from reference TRBV5-1 and TRBJ2-5): KAGVTQTPRYLIKTRGQQVTLSCSPISGHRSVSWYQQTPGQGLQFLFEYFSETQRNKGNFPGRFSGRQFSNSRSEMNVSTLELGDSALYLCASRMSSGGGETQYFGPGTRLLVL.

The rearrangement uses TRBV15 and TRBJ2-4; TRBD2 matches at 10 bases. The CDR3 length is 14 residues. V gave up 5 bases and J gave up 12 bases; unmatched junction bases: 10. CDR1 and CDR2 from the germline V gene are LNHNV and YYDKDF (reference sequence). CDR3 in amino acids: CATSSPVAGGTQYF. CDR3 coding DNA: TGTGCCACCAGCTCACCGGTAGCGGGAGGAACTCAGTACTTC.

This clone was counted a few times. This chain connects TRBV18 to TRBJ1-1; unclear D gene. Germline CDR1 KGHSH, CDR2 LQKENI. The length of the CDR3 is 14 residues. V lost 3 bases and J 0 bases, leaving 8 bases between the germline ends. In nucleotides, the CDR3 is TGTGCCAGCTCACCTCGGTCCTTGAACACTGAAGCTTTCTTT. Its translation: CASSPRSLNTEAFF.

The V gene is TRBV28, the J gene TRBJ2-7; the D gene is possibly TRBD2 (5 bases). The CDR3 sequence is 14 residues long. V was pared by 6 bases and J by 3 bases, with 15 bases between. Germline V gene sequence: CDR1 MDHEN, CDR2 SYDVKM. CDR3 in DNA: TGTGCCAGCAGAGAGGGAAGTCGGGGCTACGAGCAGTACTTC. Translation gives CASREGSRGYEQYF.

The V call is TRBV5-4, the J call TRBJ1-6, with 7 nucleotides matching TRBD1. The CDR3 has 14 amino acids. The V segment lost 3 bases and the J segment 7 bases; nucleotides outside the gene matches: 4. The V gene's germline CDR1 is SGHNT and CDR2 YYREEE (reference sequence). The CDR3 spells CASSSTGRNSPLHF. DNA of the CDR3: TGTGCCAGCAGCTCGACAGGGAGAAATTCACCCCTCCACTTT.

This chain uses TRBV3-1 (or the pseudogene TRBV3-2) with TRBJ2-4, with D perhaps matching TRBD2 (7 bases). The CDR3 is made up of 14 amino acids. Germline-derived CDR1 and CDR2 are LGHDT and YNNKEL (reference sequence). The ends were cut back, 1 base at V and 8 bases at J, with 12 bases in the middle. The CDR3 DNA reads TGTGCCAGCAGCCAAGTGGGGGCGGGGGACATTCAGTACTTC. The encoded protein is CASSQVGAGDIQYF.

The chain employs TRBV6-5 and TRBJ2-2, with a possible D match to TRBD1 (5 bases). V was shortened by 7 bases and J by 4 bases, with 13 bases between the two germline ends. The germline V gene has CDR1 MNHEY and CDR2 SVGAGI. The CDR3 is made up of 14 amino acids. In nucleotides, the CDR3 is TGTGCCAGCACCGGCCCAAGGGGCACCGGGGAGCTGTTTTTT. This translates into CASTGPRGTGELFF.

This chain links TRBV18 with TRBJ2-3; 7 bases are a match to TRBD2. V lost 0 bases and J lost 6; bases outside the gene matches: 3. This CDR3 has 14 residues. The V gene's germline CDR1 is KGHSH and CDR2 LQKENI. The CDR3 region is CASSPPPGRDTQYF. The CDR3 region has the DNA TGTGCCAGCTCACCACCGCCCGGGAGGGATACGCAGTATTTT. The complete variable domain, with remaining parts taken from reference TRBV18 and TRBJ2-3, reads NAGVMQNPRHLVRRRGQEARLRCSPMKGHSHVYWYRQLPEEGLKFMVYLQKENIIDESGMPKERFSAEFPKEGPSILRIQQVVRGDSAAYFCASSPPPGRDTQYFGPGTRLTVL.

This clone was counted only a few times. V usage is TRBV28 and J usage is TRBJ1-6; D perhaps matches TRBD1 (6 bases). Germline V lookup: CDR1 MDHEN, CDR2 SYDVKM. Trimming pared 5 bases from V and 5 bases from J, leaving 13 bases between. The CDR3 is 15 residues long. CDR3 coding DNA: TGTGCCAGCAGTAAGGGGACACTCAATAATTCACCCCTCCACTTT. Translating it yields CASSKGTLNNSPLHF.

This clone came up a few times. The genes are TRBV7-3 and TRBJ2-3, with D perhaps TRBD2 (6 bases). This CDR3 is 14 amino acids long. V lost 1 base, J lost 9 bases, and 14 bases lay in between. Germline assignment: CDR1 SGHTA and CDR2 FQGTGA. The chain's CDR3 is CASSLSPSATTQYF. CDR3 sequence (DNA): TGTGCCAGCAGCTTAAGTCCTAGCGCCACCACGCAGTATTTT.

A single count supports this clone. The chain uses TRBV5-1 and TRBJ2-2; the D gene is possibly TRBD1 (5 bases). Germline V gives CDR1 SGHRS, CDR2 YFSETQ. The V end was cut by 5 bases, the J end by 4 bases, with 24 bases between. CDR3 size: 18 residues. DNA for the CDR3: TGCGCCAGCAGGGTTGGTTACAGGAGCCCTCCGGGCACCGGGGAGCTGTTTTTT. As protein: CASRVGYRSPPGTGELFF.

The CDR3 DNA reads as TGTGCCAGCTCACCAATCCGAGGGAGCGCAGATACGCAGTATTTT. This sequence encodes CASSPIRGSADTQYF. The chain couples TRBV18 to TRBJ2-3; D is perhaps TRBD2 (5 bases). Germline CDR1 and CDR2: KGHSH and LQKENI. The CDR3 runs to 15 residues. V lost 2 bases, J lost 4 bases, and 13 bases lay in between.

The CDR3 region is CASSESTGFTGELFF. The CDR3 DNA follows: TGTGCCAGCAGTGAATCAACAGGGTTTACCGGGGAGCTGTTTTTT. The chain couples TRBV2 to TRBJ2-2; D may be TRBD1 (6 bases). Germline V gene lookup returns CDR1 SNHLY and CDR2 FYNNEI. This CDR3 has 15 amino acids. Trimming cost V 2 bases and J 5 bases, with 12 bases left between them. The entire variable domain, with the rest obtained from reference TRBV2 and TRBJ2-2, is as follows: EPEVTQTPSHQVTQMGQEVILRCVPISNHLYFYWYRQILGQKVEFLVSFYNNEISEKSEIFDDQFSVERPDGSNFTLKIRSTKLEDSAMYFCASSESTGFTGELFFGEGSRLTVL.

This chain links TRBV5-8 with TRBJ2-6; D gene ambiguous. The V end was cut by 1 base, the J end by 3 bases, with 2 bases between. This CDR3 is built from 13 residues. CDR1 is SGHTS, CDR2 YDEGEE, per germline. The CDR3 DNA is TGTGCCAGCAGCTTGCATGGGGCCAACGTCCTGACTTTC. Translation: CASSLHGANVLTF.

The chain has TRBV5-1 and TRBJ1-4; D is unclear. The CDR3 sequence is 13 residues long. Trimming took off 2 bases at V and 8 bases at J, with 10 bases between the two ends. Germline assignment: CDR1 SGHRS and CDR2 YFSETQ. CDR3: CASSFVPVEKLFF. CDR3 in DNA: TGCGCCAGCAGCTTTGTCCCCGTGGAAAAACTGTTTTTT.

The chain uses TRBV5-4 and TRBJ1-1; 7 nucleotides agree with TRBD1. The J segment lost 1 base and the V segment lost 0 bases, leaving 9 bases of the junction unmatched. This CDR3 is built from 17 residues. CDR1 and CDR2 from the germline V gene are SGHNT and YYREEE (reference sequence). CDR3 in DNA: TGTGCCAGCAGCTTGGGGACAGGCGACCTCCGGAACACTGAAGCTTTCTTT. It encodes CASSLGTGDLRNTEAFF.

This clone was seen a single time. The rearrangement joins TRBV7-2 to TRBJ2-1; 13 positions agree with TRBD2. With 6 bases clipped from V and 6 bases from J, the junction kept 5 bases outside the gene matches. This CDR3 is 15 amino acids long. Germline values: CDR1 SGHTA, CDR2 FQGNSA. Here the CDR3 DNA reads TGTGCCAGCAGACCGGGACTAGCGGGACTCAATGAGCAGTTCTTC. Protein: CASRPGLAGLNEQFF.

This chain links TRBV7-2 with TRBJ2-6; 8 bases fit TRBD1. Trimming took 1 base from V and 0 from J; bases not matched to a gene: 5. Looked up from germline, CDR1 is SGHTA and CDR2 is FQGNSA. The CDR3 totals 18 residues. The CDR3 is CASSLDAGGSSGANVLTF. DNA of the CDR3: TGTGCCAGCAGCTTAGACGCAGGGGGCTCCTCTGGGGCCAACGTCCTGACTTTC.

The chain is built from TRBV24-1 and TRBJ2-1; the match to TRBD2 covers 11 bases. V lost 4 bases to trimming and J lost 8 bases; unmatched junction nucleotides: 9. The CDR3 is 16 residues long. CDR1 is KGHDR, CDR2 SFDVKD, per germline. The CDR3 region is CATSESGLAARDEQFF. Written as DNA, the CDR3 is TGTGCCACCAGTGAATCGGGACTAGCGGCAAGGGATGAGCAGTTCTTC.

The count of this clone is one. The chain combines TRBV28 with TRBJ1-5, with D unresolved. The V gene lost 1 base and the J gene lost 7 bases, with 8 bases spanning the gap. The CDR3 has 13 amino acids. CDR1 is MDHEN and CDR2 is SYDVKM in the germline V gene. The CDR3 protein is CASSLSMMQPQHF. CDR3 bases: TGTGCCAGCAGTTTATCTATGATGCAGCCCCAGCATTTT.

The chain couples TRBV11-2 to TRBJ1-2; D uncertain. The CDR3 runs 16 residues. CDR1 and CDR2 from the germline V gene are SGHAT and FQNNGV. With 5 bases removed from V and 5 bases from J, the gap between germline ends came to 21 bases. CDR3 sequence (DNA): TGTGCCAGCAGCCTTATTCTTGGAGCCGGCTCGTATGGCTACACCTTC. Amino acid sequence: CASSLILGAGSYGYTF.

This clone was counted once. V usage is TRBV6-5 and J usage is TRBJ2-7, with D perhaps TRBD2 (6 bases). V gave up 0 bases and J gave up 6 bases, with 15 bases separating them. Germline V gene data show CDR1 as MNHEY and CDR2 as SVGAGI. The CDR3 is made up of 15 amino acids. CDR3 bases: TGTGCCAGCAGTTACTCTAATCGACTAGGGAGCGAGCAGTACTTC. Translated, it gives CASSYSNRLGSEQYF.

The chain uses TRBV19 and TRBJ2-7; possible D gene TRBD1, 5 bases. The CDR3 is made up of 14 amino acids. V was pared by 3 bases and J by 0 bases, with 9 bases between. Germline CDR1 and CDR2: LNHDA and SQIVND (reference sequence). The CDR3 reads CASSIDRSSYEQYF. As DNA, the CDR3 is TGTGCCAGTAGTATTGACAGAAGCTCCTACGAGCAGTACTTC.

The gene calls are TRBV5-1 and TRBJ2-5; D gene uncertain. V shed 0 bases and J shed 1 base, with 10 bases lying between them. Germline-derived CDR1 and CDR2 are SGHRS and YFSETQ. CDR3 size: 15 residues. In nucleotides, the CDR3 is TGCGCCAGCAGCTTGGTCGGTGTCTTCCAAGAGACCCAGTACTTC. Its translation: CASSLVGVFQETQYF.

The rearrangement uses TRBV15 and TRBJ2-7; D is perhaps TRBD2 (5 bases). Trimming took off 6 bases at V and 6 bases at J, with 15 bases between the two ends. This CDR3 has 13 residues. Germline values: CDR1 LNHNV, CDR2 YYDKDF (reference sequence). CDR3 protein: CATSSEVGLEQYF. The CDR3 coding sequence is TGTGCCACCAGTTCGGAGGTGGGCCTCGAGCAGTACTTC.

V usage is TRBV7-2 and J usage is TRBJ2-7, with 9 bases lining up with TRBD2. J lost 4 bases, V lost 1 base, and 5 bases had no gene match. CDR3 length equals 15 residues. The germline V gene encodes CDR1 SGHTA and CDR2 FQGNSA. The CDR3 spells CASSLGASGIYEQYF. The CDR3 coding sequence is TGTGCCAGCAGCTTAGGGGCTAGCGGGATTTACGAGCAGTACTTC.

The rearrangement uses TRBV18 and TRBJ2-7; unclear D gene. Trimming cost V 3 bases and J 5 bases, with 11 bases left between them. The CDR3 covers 13 residues. Germline CDR1 reads KGHSH; CDR2 reads LQKENI. The CDR3 nucleotides are TGTGCCAGCTCACCGCCCTTATCGGACGAGCAGTACTTC. This translates into CASSPPLSDEQYF. Filled out from reference TRBV18 and TRBJ2-7, the complete variable domain reads NAGVMQNPRHLVRRRGQEARLRCSPMKGHSHVYWYRQLPEEGLKFMVYLQKENIIDESGMPKERFSAEFPKEGPSILRIQQVVRGDSAAYFCASSPPLSDEQYFGPGTRLTVT.

This clone was observed once. The chain recombines TRBV28 with TRBJ1-2; 8 nucleotides line up with TRBD1. This CDR3 contains 14 residues. Germline V gene lookup returns CDR1 MDHEN and CDR2 SYDVKM. V lost 6 bases to trimming and J lost 7 bases; unmatched junction nucleotides: 10. The CDR3 sequence: CASSLDRVGGGYTF. CDR3 nucleotide sequence: TGTGCCAGCAGCCTGGACAGGGTGGGAGGTGGCTACACCTTC.

This clone was counted only a few times. The rearrangement joins TRBV27 to TRBJ1-1; 9 bases match TRBD1. With 4 bases clipped from V and 5 bases from J, the junction kept 8 bases outside the gene matches. The CDR3 spans 15 residues. Looked up from germline, CDR1 is MNHEY and CDR2 is SMNVEV (reference sequence). The CDR3 here is CASSSTGTGLTEAFF. The CDR3 nucleotides are TGTGCCAGCAGTTCTACCGGGACAGGGTTGACTGAAGCTTTCTTT.

The V and J genes are TRBV28 and TRBJ2-6; D gene uncertain. This CDR3 region has 17 residues. Germline CDR1 is MDHEN and CDR2 is SYDVKM. Trimming left V 5 bases short and J 0 bases short, with 14 bases between. The CDR3 sequence: CASSPPEKNSGANVLTF. DNA of the CDR3: TGTGCCAGCAGTCCCCCCGAGAAAAACTCTGGGGCCAACGTCCTGACTTTC.